What follows are 6 T cell receptor beta chains derived from one specimen sequenced in a study of cytomegalovirus exposure and HLA in healthy donors. The study ran its PCR with 60 Vbeta and 13 Jbeta primers. Repertoires were generated with immunoSEQ multiplex PCR, while TCRdb's copy carries only in-frame clones and drops some. The sample has roughly 86,000 clones, 75% to 80% seen once. The specimen sequenced was PBMCs. These receptors were collected from a female donor in good health and CMV-seronegative.

This chain joins TRBV7-9 and TRBJ2-1, with 9 bases fitting TRBD1. Germline CDR1 is SEHNR and CDR2 is FQNEAQ (reference sequence). The CDR3 sequence is 15 residues long. The junction had 9 bases not matched to a gene; V was cut back by 5 bases and J by 7 bases. The CDR3 loop is CASSPGQGVGNEQFF. The CDR3 nucleotides are TGTGCCAGCAGCCCGGGACAGGGCGTTGGGAATGAGCAGTTCTTC.

This clone has just a few counts. This rearrangement joins TRBV4-2 to TRBJ2-3; 12 nucleotides match TRBD2. With 0 bases clipped from V and 7 bases from J, the junction kept 5 bases outside the gene matches. Germline V lookup: CDR1 LGHNA, CDR2 YNFKEQ. The CDR3 consists of 16 residues. CDR3 sequence: CASSQDSSGGANTQYF. In DNA, the CDR3 is TGTGCCAGCAGCCAAGATTCTAGCGGGGGGGCGAATACGCAGTATTTT.

The chain recombines TRBV7-2 with TRBJ2-7; D is unclear. The CDR3 has 15 amino acids. The ends were cut back, 1 base at V and 3 bases at J, with 13 bases in the middle. CDR1 and CDR2 (germline): SGHTA, FQGNSA. CDR3 DNA: TGTGCCAGCAGCTTAGATCCCGGGTTTAGCTACGAGCAGTACTTC. The encoded protein is CASSLDPGFSYEQYF.

V is TRBV25-1 and J is TRBJ2-2; no firm D call. V was cut by 7 bases and J by 7 bases, with 10 bases left in between. The CDR3 is 12 residues long. Per germline, CDR1 MGHDK and CDR2 SYGVNS. The CDR3, as DNA: TGTGCCAGCACCCCCCACGGCGGGGAGCTGTTTTTT. Protein: CASTPHGGELFF.

This chain links TRBV30 with TRBJ1-5; perhaps TRBD1 as D (6 bases). The CDR3 sequence is 14 residues long. V lost 5 bases and J 5 bases, leaving 16 bases between the germline ends. Germline V gene sequence: CDR1 GTSNPN, CDR2 SVGIG (reference sequence). CDR3 residues: CAWARQGRDQPQHF. In DNA form, the CDR3 reads TGTGCCTGGGCCCGTCAGGGGAGGGATCAGCCCCAGCATTTT.

This chain uses TRBV28 with TRBJ1-2; D remains unclear. The CDR3 runs to 11 residues. CDR1 MDHEN and CDR2 SYDVKM come from the germline V gene. The V gene lost 5 bases and the J gene lost 10 bases, with 11 bases spanning the gap. Here the CDR3 reads CASSSSVPYTF. DNA of the CDR3: TGTGCCAGCAGTAGCAGCGTGCCCTACACCTTC.